One TCR beta chain is described in this entry. What it recognizes is unknown. This sample was included in a study of T cells in narcolepsy. This CDR3 comprises 15 residues. The V gene's germline CDR1 is MRHNA and CDR2 SNTAGT. The V segment lost 6 bases and the J segment 4 bases; nucleotides outside the gene matches: 8. General study results and limits: Reportedly, autoreactive clonotypes were serially detected in patients' blood but not controls'. Autoreactive HCRT-specific and TRIB2-specific clonotypes were marked in same-patient CSF-versus-blood CD4+ comparisons. Autoreactive clone sequences were missing from some blood memory CD4+ repertoires.

Sequencing used immunoSEQ multiplex PCR; TCRdb keeps in-frame clones, though not all of them. The sample contains about 29,000 clones, approximately 89% of which appear only once. The receptor was isolated from a human donor in good health. The J gene is TRBJ2-2, the V gene TRBV6-4; TRBD2 matches 7 bases. Specimen: memory (CD45RA-) CD4+ T cells from blood. The CDR3 DNA reads TGTGCCAGCAGCGTGCAAGCGGGACGCACCGGGGAGCTGTTTTTT. Protein: CASSVQAGRTGELFF.